The 22 T cell receptor beta chains given below trace back to one sample, sequenced in a study of blood T cell repertoires in COVID-19. Profiling relied on immunoSEQ multiplex PCR, and the TCRdb table lists in-frame clones only, not all of them. The sample includes under 45,000 clones, roughly 73% of them seen just once. The sequencing input was peripheral blood. These receptors came from a woman aged 70-85 years with acute or convalescent COVID-19.

The chain has TRBV7-2 and TRBJ2-4; D might be TRBD1 (6 bases). V dropped 1 base and J dropped 5 bases, with 9 bases sitting between them. The germline V gene has CDR1 SGHTA and CDR2 FQGNSA. CDR3 length: 14 residues. CDR3 sequence (DNA): TGTGCCAGCAGCTTAGGGTCAGGGGAAAACATTCAGTACTTC. Encoded protein: CASSLGSGENIQYF.

This clone was observed many times. The J gene is TRBJ2-7, the V gene TRBV10-2; 8 bases line up with TRBD1. V lost 6 bases, J lost 5 bases, and 6 bases stayed unmatched. The CDR3 loop spans 13 amino acids. CDR1 and CDR2 from the germline V gene are WSHSY and SAAADI. The chain's CDR3 is CASSGMDRDEQYF. CDR3 nucleotides: TGCGCCAGCAGCGGGATGGACAGGGACGAGCAGTACTTC.

The V call is TRBV19, the J call TRBJ1-5, with D uncertain. V gave up 7 bases and J gave up 0 bases, with 10 bases separating them. Germline V lookup: CDR1 LNHDA, CDR2 SQIVND (reference sequence). The CDR3 has 14 amino acids. The CDR3 here is CASTSPYSNQPQHF. CDR3 bases: TGTGCCAGTACCTCCCCGTATAGCAATCAGCCCCAGCATTTT.

This sequence joins TRBV6-2 or TRBV6-3 and TRBJ1-5, with TRBD1 as a possible D gene (6 bases). This CDR3 contains 14 residues. Trimming stripped 5 bases from V and 4 bases from J, with 12 bases between. Looked up from germline, CDR1 is MNHEY and CDR2 is SVGEGT. The CDR3 region has the DNA TGTGCCAGCAGTAAACAGGGACGGAATCAGCCCCAGCATTTT. The encoded protein is CASSKQGRNQPQHF.

The gene calls are TRBV2 and TRBJ2-1; TRBD2 matches 14 bases. CDR1 SNHLY and CDR2 FYNNEI come from the germline V gene. CDR3 length: 18 residues. Germline trimming cut 5 bases from V and 3 bases from J; bases unmatched to any gene: 9. For the CDR3, the DNA is TGTGCCAGCAGTTTGCCGGGACTAGCGGGAGCTCGCTACAATGAGCAGTTCTTC. This translates into CASSLPGLAGARYNEQFF.

This clone was seen a handful of times. The V gene is TRBV6-5, the J gene TRBJ1-2; 7 bases agree with TRBD1. Germline values: CDR1 MNHEY, CDR2 SVGAGI. V lost 6 bases and J lost 4; bases outside the gene matches: 8. This CDR3 has 14 amino acids. The CDR3 DNA reads as TGTGCCAGCAGACACCGGGACAGCTTCTATGGCTACACCTTC. It specifies CASRHRDSFYGYTF.

The CDR3 DNA follows: TGTGCCAGCAGCGTTGGCCGGACAGGGGATGGCTACACCTTC. This codes for CASSVGRTGDGYTF. V gene TRBV9 combines with J gene TRBJ1-2, with 9 bases that match TRBD1. There are 14 residues in the CDR3. J was trimmed by 6 bases and V by 2 bases; bases with no gene match: 5. The germline V gene has CDR1 SGDLS and CDR2 YYNGEE.

The chain combines TRBV6-2 or TRBV6-3 with TRBJ2-1, with D tentatively TRBD2 (7 bases). Germline CDR1 and CDR2: MNHEY and SVGEGT. V was trimmed by 6 bases and J by 4 bases, leaving 16 bases between them. The CDR3 loop spans 15 amino acids. CDR3 region: CASSRDRGAYNEQFF. In DNA form, the CDR3 reads TGTGCCAGCAGCAGGGACCGGGGGGCTTACAATGAGCAGTTCTTC.

The V gene is TRBV29-1, the J gene TRBJ2-3; 11 bases are a match to TRBD2. The CDR3 spans 15 residues. With 6 bases clipped from V and 3 bases from J, the junction kept 8 bases outside the gene matches. Germline V gives CDR1 SQVTM, CDR2 ANQGSEA. The CDR3 is CSVDSGGVETDTQYF. The CDR3, as DNA: TGCAGCGTAGATAGCGGGGGGGTAGAAACAGATACGCAGTATTTT.

The chain links TRBV6-2 or TRBV6-3 to TRBJ2-5; 9 bases fit TRBD2. V shed 2 bases and J 5 bases; nucleotides not matched to a gene: 21. The CDR3 is made up of 20 amino acids. Germline loops: CDR1 MNHEY, CDR2 SVGEGT. The CDR3 DNA sequence: TGTGCCAGCAGTTACACCCTCTTAACGAGCGGGGGGATCCGAAGGGAGACCCAGTACTTC. This encodes CASSYTLLTSGGIRRETQYF.

This sequence joins TRBV10-3 and TRBJ2-1, with D tentatively TRBD1 (5 bases). V lost 4 bases to trimming and J lost 2 bases, with 12 bases between them. The CDR3 extends over 15 amino acids. Germline V gene data show CDR1 as ENHRY and CDR2 as SYGVKD. The CDR3, as DNA: TGTGCCATCAGTGTGCGTGACAGCGCCTACAATGAGCAGTTCTTC. Protein sequence: CAISVRDSAYNEQFF.

The chain combines TRBV7-2 with TRBJ2-1; TRBD2 aligns across 7 bases. Germline V gives CDR1 SGHTA, CDR2 FQGNSA. This CDR3 region has 15 residues. The V gene end was trimmed by 6 bases and the J gene end by 4 bases; junction bases not matched to a gene: 9. The CDR3 DNA sequence: TGTGCCAGCAGTTCCGGGACTATTCGGTACAATGAGCAGTTCTTC. Encoded protein: CASSSGTIRYNEQFF.

This chain joins TRBV6-2 or TRBV6-3 and TRBJ2-1; no clear D. Trimming left V 0 bases short and J 8 bases short, with 8 bases between. This CDR3 has 13 amino acids. CDR1 and CDR2 from the germline V gene are MNHEY and SVGEGT. The CDR3 bases are TGTGCCAGCAGTTACTCTCGGTTAGATGAGCAGTTCTTC. Translating gives CASSYSRLDEQFF.

The gene calls are TRBV27 and TRBJ1-2; 9 bases are a match to TRBD1. The length of the CDR3 is 15 residues. In germline, CDR1 is MNHEY, CDR2 SMNVEV (reference sequence). With 6 bases clipped from V and 4 bases from J, the junction kept 9 bases outside the gene matches. CDR3 loop: CASSLDRGSPYGYTF. The CDR3 DNA sequence: TGTGCCAGCAGCCTGGACAGGGGTTCTCCCTATGGCTACACCTTC.

The V gene is TRBV19, the J gene TRBJ1-4; no clear D gene. CDR1 is LNHDA, CDR2 SQIVND, per germline (reference sequence). The CDR3 totals 16 residues. Trimming stripped 7 bases from V and 8 bases from J, with 23 bases between. In nucleotides, the CDR3 is TGTGCCAGTACCGGGCCCTCCATAGCGGGAACAGAAAAACTGTTTTTT. Its protein product is CASTGPSIAGTEKLFF.

The count of this clone is one. V usage is TRBV13 and J usage is TRBJ2-1; D remains unclear. Deletions cut 1 base from V and 2 bases from J, with 9 bases between. The CDR3 covers 15 residues. From germline, CDR1 is PRHDT and CDR2 FYEKMQ (reference sequence). For the CDR3, the DNA is TGTGCCAGCAGCTTAGAGGCCGGAGCCTACAATGAGCAGTTCTTC. This gives the protein CASSLEAGAYNEQFF.

The rearrangement joins TRBV11-2 to TRBJ2-4; 9 nucleotides align to TRBD1. The CDR3 is made up of 13 amino acids. The trim removed 5 bases at V and 7 bases at J, leaving 3 bases unmatched. Germline-derived CDR1 and CDR2 are SGHAT and FQNNGV. The chain's CDR3 is CASSLGTGNIQYF. CDR3 bases: TGTGCCAGCAGCCTGGGGACAGGGAACATTCAGTACTTC.

The CDR3 here is CASSAGGLAGGPRNEQFF. The CDR3 nucleotides read TGTGCCAGCAGTGCCGGCGGGCTAGCGGGGGGGCCTCGGAATGAGCAGTTCTTC. The chain recombines TRBV6-4 with TRBJ2-1, with TRBD2 identical over 12 bases. Per germline, CDR1 MRHNA and CDR2 SNTAGT. V shed 4 bases and J 7 bases; nucleotides not matched to a gene: 14. The length of the CDR3 is 18 residues.

The chain links TRBV12-3 or TRBV12-4 to TRBJ1-4; D is perhaps TRBD1 (6 bases). With 5 bases removed from V and 7 bases from J, the gap between germline ends came to 11 bases. The CDR3 is made up of 13 amino acids. CDR3 coding DNA: TGTGCCAGCAGTGCCCGCAGGGGTGAAAAACTGTTTTTT. Translated, it gives CASSARRGEKLFF.

The chain recombines TRBV18 with TRBJ1-2; 9 bases fit TRBD1. Unmatched junction bases numbered 7, after V lost 3 bases and J lost 8 bases. Germline-derived CDR1 and CDR2 are KGHSH and LQKENI. The CDR3 sequence is 14 residues long. The DNA of the CDR3 is TGTGCCAGCTCACCGGGACAGGGTCTGTTCGGCTACACCTTC. Its translation is CASSPGQGLFGYTF.

The V and J genes are TRBV6-4 and TRBJ1-6; D call uncertain. This CDR3 has 13 residues. V lost 2 bases and J 6 bases, leaving 5 bases between the germline ends. Germline lookup yields CDR1 MRHNA and CDR2 SNTAGT. CDR3 sequence (DNA): TGTGCCAGCAGTGACGAGTTTAATTCACCCCTCCACTTT. Translated, it gives CASSDEFNSPLHF.

The chain carries TRBV30 and TRBJ1-6; 8 bases fit TRBD1. The CDR3 length is 15 residues. The trim removed 0 bases at V and 6 bases at J, leaving 4 bases unmatched. CDR1 is GTSNPN and CDR2 is SVGIG in the germline V gene (reference sequence). Here the CDR3 DNA reads TGTGCCTGGAGTGTACTGCAGGGGGCTAATTCACCCCTCCACTTT. It is translated as CAWSVLQGANSPLHF.